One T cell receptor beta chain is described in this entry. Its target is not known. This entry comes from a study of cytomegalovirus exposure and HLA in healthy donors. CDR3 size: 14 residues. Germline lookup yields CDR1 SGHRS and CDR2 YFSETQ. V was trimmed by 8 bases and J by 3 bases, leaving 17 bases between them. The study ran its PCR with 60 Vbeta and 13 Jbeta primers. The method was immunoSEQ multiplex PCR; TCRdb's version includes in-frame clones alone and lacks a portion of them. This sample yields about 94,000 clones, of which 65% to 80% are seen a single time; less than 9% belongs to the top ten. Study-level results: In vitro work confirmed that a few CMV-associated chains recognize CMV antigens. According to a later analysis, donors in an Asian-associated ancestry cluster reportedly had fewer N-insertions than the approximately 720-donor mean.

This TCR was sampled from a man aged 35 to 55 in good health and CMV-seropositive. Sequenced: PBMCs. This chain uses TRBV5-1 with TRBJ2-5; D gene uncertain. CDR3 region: CASTPGYQEETQYF. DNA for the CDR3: TGCGCCAGTACTCCAGGTTATCAGGAAGAGACCCAGTACTTC.